This T cell receptor (beta chain) derives from a study of T cells in women clearing cervical HPV infection. Across the study: Controls' single incident HPV16 infection cleared within 12 months without precancer. The study, taken as a whole, reports: TRBV6-7 relative abundance averaged about 0.11% in cases and 0.15% to 0.2% in controls.

Notes on this clone: The antigen is unknown. The read is 3 residues too short to cover the CDR3 end, so that end is filled in from the germline J gene.

The CDR3 consists of 14 residues. Germline V gene sequence: CDR1 SGHAT, CDR2 FQNNGV. Trimming pared 8 bases from V and 5 bases from J, leaving 15 bases between. Clones were sequenced by immunoSEQ multiplex PCR, and TCRdb holds only the in-frame ones, with some missing. This table lists 40,000 to 55,000 clones. HPV was found by MY09/MY11 PCR and dot-blot genotyping. This TCR was sampled from a woman between 18 and 69 years old with a cervical HPV16 infection that either progressed to CIN3+ or cleared (not recorded which). The J gene is TRBJ1-4, the V gene TRBV11-2; D perhaps matches TRBD1 (5 bases). Material for sequencing was blood buffy coat. Here the CDR3 reads CASGRGGLNEKLFF. The covered CDR3 bases are TGTGCCAGCGGTAGGGGAGGGTTGAATGAAAAA.